This TCR beta chain derives from a study of T cells expressing NK-cell markers. Across the whole study: CD3+CD56+NKG2C+, CD3+CD56+NKG2C- and CD3+CD56-NKG2C+ T cells, once sorted, supplied the TCR beta repertoires. The sequencing cohort of eight donors included seven HCMV-seropositive individuals and one seronegative individual. Notes on the study in general: Once again these clonotypes came out on top in the CD3+CD56-NKG2C+ fraction of several donors.

The germline V gene has CDR1 LNHNV and CDR2 YYDKDF (reference sequence). CDR3 size: 13 residues. Comment on this clonotype: Its target is not known.

No DNA is given; TCRdb re-called the 5' RACE reads and lists each CDR3 protein once. Its listing shows around 550,000 distinct CDR3 sequences. Sequenced material: blood T cells: a sorted CD56 or NKG2C T cell subset, CD4+ or CD8+ T cells, or bulk PBMC T cells (not recorded which). The rearrangement links TRBV15 to TRBJ2-2. The receptor's source is a man aged 18 to 30 in good health. The CDR3 spells CATSSRNTGELFF.